The rows below give T cell receptor beta chains drawn from one sample of a study of cytomegalovirus exposure and HLA in healthy donors. The table came from immunoSEQ multiplex PCR; TCRdb's copy has only in-frame clones and leaves some out. Of 90,000 to 120,000 clones listed, 70% are singletons. Sequencing used PBMCs. All receptors come from a man between 40 and 49 years old in good health and CMV-seropositive. Each CDR3 is given with its conserved first and last residue. The D gene is left open where the match is weak. Some rows mark clone size as missing; the rest say once, few, many or name a class of expanded clone.

v_gene,j_gene,d_gene,abundance,CDR3aa,CDR3nt
TRBV30,TRBJ2-3,.,.,CAWSVGQSTDTQYF,TGTGCCTGGAGTGTTGGTCAGAGCACAGATACGCAGTATTTT
TRBV18,TRBJ1-2,.,.,CASSPPQIYGYTF,TGTGCCAGCTCACCACCGCAGATCTATGGCTACACCTTC
TRBV19,TRBJ1-1,.,.,CASKPTDVVGQLTGNTEAFF,TGTGCCAGTAAACCGACGGATGTTGTTGGACAGCTTACGGGGAACACTGAAGCTTTCTTT
TRBV7-9,TRBJ2-1,.,.,CASSPPPSNNEQFF,TGTGCCAGCAGCCCTCCTCCGAGCAACAATGAGCAGTTCTTC
TRBV29-1,TRBJ2-3,.,.,CSVEEWAGSTDTQYF,TGCAGCGTTGAAGAATGGGCGGGGTCCACAGATACGCAGTATTTT
TRBV18,TRBJ1-1,TRBD1,.,CASSQDRVPTEAFF,TGTGCCAGCTCGCAAGACAGGGTCCCCACTGAAGCTTTCTTT
TRBV7-2,TRBJ1-5,.,once,CASSLDPPGNQPQHF,TGTGCCAGCAGCTTAGACCCGCCGGGCAATCAGCCCCAGCATTTT
TRBV4-3,TRBJ2-3,TRBD2,.,CASSPLAGVADTQYF,TGCGCCAGCAGCCCACTAGCGGGAGTGGCAGATACGCAGTATTTT
TRBV9,TRBJ1-3,.,.,CASSVSTGNTIYF,TGTGCCAGCAGCGTAAGCACTGGAAACACCATATATTTT
TRBV5-6,TRBJ2-5,.,.,CASSLGWGPGETQYF,TGTGCCAGCAGCTTGGGCTGGGGGCCAGGAGAGACCCAGTACTTC
TRBV11-2,TRBJ2-3,.,.,CASSLALADTQYF,TGTGCCAGCAGCTTAGCGCTAGCAGATACGCAGTATTTT
TRBV30,TRBJ2-3,TRBD2,.,CAGLAQSTDTQYF,TGTGCCGGACTAGCGCAAAGCACAGATACGCAGTATTTT
TRBV30,TRBJ2-7,TRBD1,.,CAWSVQGAAQYF,TGTGCCTGGAGTGTACAGGGGGCCGCGCAGTACTTC
TRBV11-2,TRBJ1-1,.,.,CASSLGGDTEAFF,TGTGCCAGCAGCTTAGGGGGGGATACTGAAGCTTTCTTT
TRBV23-1,TRBJ1-2,TRBD1,.,CASSQSSGILQGPNYGYTF,TGCGCCAGCAGTCAATCCTCTGGGATACTACAGGGGCCTAACTATGGCTACACCTTC
TRBV5-6,TRBJ2-7,TRBD2,.,CASSLVAGEVYEQYF,TGTGCCAGCAGCTTGGTCGCGGGAGAGGTATACGAGCAGTACTTC
TRBV7-9,TRBJ2-1,.,.,CASSPGRRASSYNEQFF,TGTGCCAGCAGCCCAGGGAGGAGAGCGAGCTCCTACAATGAGCAGTTCTTC
TRBV5-4,TRBJ2-1,TRBD2,few,CASSGGGSSSYNEQFF,TGTGCCAGCAGCGGGGGAGGGTCAAGCTCCTACAATGAGCAGTTCTTC
TRBV10-3,TRBJ2-3,.,.,CAISESQSTDTQYF,TGTGCCATCAGTGAGTCACAGAGCACAGATACGCAGTATTTT
TRBV7-9,TRBJ2-1,.,.,CASSSATGSSYNEQFF,TGTGCCAGCAGCTCAGCAACAGGGAGCTCCTACAATGAGCAGTTCTTC
TRBV18,TRBJ2-7,TRBD2,.,CASSPSPGTSGKSYEQYF,TGTGCCAGCTCACCAAGCCCTGGGACTAGCGGTAAATCCTACGAGCAGTACTTC
TRBV2,TRBJ1-3,.,.,CASSVNRASSSGNTIYF,TGTGCCAGCAGTGTAAACAGGGCTTCGAGCTCTGGAAACACCATATATTTT
TRBV30,TRBJ2-1,TRBD1,.,CAWSPGQGNNEQFF,TGTGCCTGGAGTCCCGGACAGGGCAACAATGAGCAGTTCTTC
TRBV7-8,TRBJ1-1,TRBD1,.,CASSLTGATEAFF,TGTGCCAGCAGCCTAACAGGGGCCACTGAAGCTTTCTTT
TRBV9,TRBJ2-1,.,few,CASSVDPGAHNEQFF,TGTGCCAGCAGCGTAGACCCTGGGGCCCACAATGAGCAGTTCTTC
TRBV6-5,TRBJ1-1,TRBD1,.,CASSYKGGLGGTEAFF,TGTGCCAGCAGTTACAAAGGGGGCCTGGGGGGCACTGAAGCTTTCTTT
TRBV5-4,TRBJ2-1,TRBD1,few,CATTTGVRNEQFF,TGTGCCACCACGACAGGGGTGAGGAATGAGCAGTTCTTC
TRBV30,TRBJ1-4,TRBD1,.,CAWSHTDRVGEKLFF,TGTGCCTGGAGCCACACGGACAGGGTGGGGGAAAAACTGTTTTTT
TRBV6-4,TRBJ2-2,.,.,CASRTGANTGELFF,TGTGCCAGCAGGACCGGGGCGAACACCGGGGAGCTGTTTTTT
TRBV5-4,TRBJ2-1,.,many,CASSATLDEQFF,TGTGCCAGCAGCGCCACTCTCGATGAGCAGTTCTTC
TRBV28,TRBJ2-1,TRBD2,.,CASRGSGSKQFEQFF,TGTGCCAGCAGAGGAAGCGGGAGTAAGCAGTTTGAGCAGTTCTTC
TRBV18,TRBJ1-1,.,few,CASSEQEGPEAFF,TGTGCCAGCTCAGAACAGGAGGGGCCTGAAGCTTTCTTT
TRBV9,TRBJ1-4,.,.,CASSSDSHKEKLFF,TGTGCCAGCAGCTCCGACTCCCACAAGGAAAAACTGTTTTTT
TRBV5-1,TRBJ2-5,.,.,CASSLAIGLPGETQYF,TGCGCCAGCAGCTTGGCCATAGGCTTACCGGGGGAGACCCAGTACTTC
TRBV27,TRBJ1-5,.,.,CASSYEGHPNQPQHF,TGTGCCAGCAGTTATGAAGGACACCCCAATCAGCCCCAGCATTTT
TRBV7-2,TRBJ1-1,.,.,CASSQTGPAEAFF,TGTGCCAGCAGCCAAACAGGTCCGGCTGAAGCTTTCTTT
TRBV6-5,TRBJ1-1,.,.,CASRTTDMNTEAFF,TGTGCCAGCAGAACGACAGACATGAACACTGAAGCTTTCTTT
TRBV6-1,TRBJ1-5,TRBD1,.,CASSEYMEGAQPQHF,TGTGCCAGCAGTGAATATATGGAGGGGGCTCAGCCCCAGCATTTT
TRBV29-1,TRBJ2-1,TRBD2,.,CSATSGTYNEQFF,TGCAGCGCGACTAGCGGGACATACAATGAGCAGTTCTTC
TRBV27,TRBJ1-2,.,.,CASRSAGGYTF,TGTGCCAGTCGATCAGCGGGAGGCTACACCTTC
TRBV29-1,TRBJ1-5,.,.,CSVDRAQPQHF,TGCAGCGTTGACAGGGCTCAGCCCCAGCATTTT
TRBV10-2,TRBJ2-4,TRBD1,.,CASSGADRGAKNIQYF,TGCGCCAGCAGTGGAGCGGACAGGGGGGCCAAAAACATTCAGTACTTC
TRBV4-2,TRBJ2-7,TRBD1,.,CASSPQGVREQYF,TGTGCCAGCAGCCCCCAGGGGGTCCGCGAGCAGTACTTC
TRBV5-1,TRBJ1-4,.,.,CASRQGTTNEKLFF,TGCGCCAGCAGGCAGGGGACAACTAATGAAAAACTGTTTTTT
TRBV19,TRBJ1-5,TRBD1,.,CASSMWDSYQPQHF,TGTGCCAGTAGTATGTGGGACAGCTATCAGCCCCAGCATTTT
TRBV7-2,TRBJ2-2,.,.,CASSLSGNTGELFF,TGTGCCAGCAGCTTAAGCGGAAACACCGGGGAGCTGTTTTTT
TRBV4-1,TRBJ2-7,.,.,CASSLGQGYEQYF,TGCGCCAGCAGTTTGGGGCAAGGCTACGAGCAGTACTTC
TRBV5-1,TRBJ2-5,.,once,CASSLEARVKETQYF,TGCGCCAGCAGCTTGGAGGCCAGGGTAAAAGAGACCCAGTACTTC
TRBV4-1,TRBJ2-5,TRBD2,.,CASSQGTRGETQYF,TGCGCCAGCAGCCAAGGGACTAGAGGAGAGACCCAGTACTTC
TRBV5-4,TRBJ2-5,TRBD1,.,CASSLDRGQETQYF,TGTGCCAGCAGCTTGGACAGGGGGCAAGAGACCCAGTACTTC
TRBV6-6,TRBJ1-3,.,.,CASRSGVSGNTIYF,TGTGCCAGCAGATCGGGGGTCTCTGGAAACACCATATATTTT